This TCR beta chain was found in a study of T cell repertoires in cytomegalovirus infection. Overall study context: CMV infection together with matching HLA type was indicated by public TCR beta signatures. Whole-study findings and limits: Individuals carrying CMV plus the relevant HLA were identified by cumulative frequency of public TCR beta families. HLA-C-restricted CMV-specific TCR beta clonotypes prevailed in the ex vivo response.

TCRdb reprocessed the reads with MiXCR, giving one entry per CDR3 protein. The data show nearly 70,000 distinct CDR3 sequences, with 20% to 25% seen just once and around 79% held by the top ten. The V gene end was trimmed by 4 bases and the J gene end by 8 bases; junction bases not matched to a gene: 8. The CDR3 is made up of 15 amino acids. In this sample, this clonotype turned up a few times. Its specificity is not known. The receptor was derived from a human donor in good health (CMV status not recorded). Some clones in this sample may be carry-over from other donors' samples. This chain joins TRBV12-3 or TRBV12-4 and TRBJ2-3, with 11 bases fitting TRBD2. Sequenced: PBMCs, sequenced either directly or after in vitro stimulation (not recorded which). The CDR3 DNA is TGTGCCAGCAGTTACCAGACTAGCGGGATTGTTACGCAGTATTTT. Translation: CASSYQTSGIVTQYF.